The clone carrying this TCR beta chain was seen repeatedly, ten times or more. This entry is derived from a study of T cell repertoires in cytomegalovirus infection. Study-wide background: CMV infection together with matching HLA type was indicated by public TCR beta signatures.

CDR3 size: 13 residues. Germline V gives CDR1 MNHNS, CDR2 SASEGT. Trimming took off 5 bases at V and 4 bases at J, with 11 bases between the two ends. One entry per CDR3 protein, called by TCRdb with MiXCR from the reads. The profile shows 150,000 to 200,000 distinct CDR3 sequences, roughly 28% of them singletons. The source of this sequence is a human donor in good health (CMV status not recorded). Some clones in this sample may be carry-over from other donors' samples. Sequenced material: PBMCs. The chain joins TRBV6-1 to TRBJ1-2; no definite D call. The CDR3 DNA follows: TGTGCCAGCAGTCCTGACTTCACCTATGGCTACACCTTC. Translation: CASSPDFTYGYTF.